Listed below are T cell receptor beta chains from one sample, sequenced in a study of T-cell reconstitution after alpha-beta-depleted transplantation in children. TCRdb passed the PCR reads through MiXCR, listing each CDR3 protein once. The data contain about 1,000,000 distinct CDR3 sequences, around 30% of them singletons. This material consisted of PBMCs, mostly from graft donor cells, taken 360 days after TCRalphabeta/CD19-depleted stem cell transplant. These TCRs come from a boy under two years old who had a stem cell transplant for SCID, so the T cells may come from the graft donor. Both conserved end residues are part of each CDR3.

CDR3,J,V
CSASRSGGAPYEQYF,TRBJ2-7,TRBV20-1
CASSKDMGAEGETQYF,TRBJ2-5,TRBV4-2
CASSPGGLAGETQYF,TRBJ2-5,TRBV18
CASSGTGIYGYTF,TRBJ1-2,TRBV9
CASSHQRTSGYNEQFF,TRBJ2-1,TRBV6-2/TRBV6-3
CASSSPGLAKTDTLYF,TRBJ2-3,TRBV5-6
CASRWGADTGELFF,TRBJ2-2,TRBV12-3/TRBV12-4
CASSLEVRVALSSGANVLTF,TRBJ2-6,TRBV11-1
CASSQVGRGNTGELFF,TRBJ2-2,TRBV4-1
CAIRKGDKPSLYYGYTF,TRBJ1-2,TRBV10-3
CASTSRGSGPLYSGNTIYF,TRBJ1-3,TRBV12-3/TRBV12-4
CASSLAPTGGIPEPDTQYF,TRBJ2-3,TRBV5-1
CASSPQGALSNQPQHF,TRBJ1-5,TRBV18
CASSAGTNTEAFF,TRBJ1-1,TRBV9
CASSLSINEQFF,TRBJ2-1,TRBV5-5
CSVQGGDTQYF,TRBJ2-3,TRBV29-1
CASSSIHRVPYNEQFF,TRBJ2-1,TRBV7-9
CASTPQYGGNSPLHF,TRBJ1-6,TRBV12-3/TRBV12-4
CASRHLRDTQYF,TRBJ2-3,TRBV5-1
CASSPSGGNSPLHF,TRBJ1-6,TRBV5-5
CASAGGRAYNEQFF,TRBJ2-1,TRBV28
CASSSRGGTTEAFF,TRBJ1-1,TRBV7-3
CATSRDRVGNEKLFF,TRBJ1-4,TRBV15
CSAPLPWGSYEQYF,TRBJ2-7,TRBV20-1
CASSWGQETQYF,TRBJ2-5,TRBV5-1
CASGGHYNEQFF,TRBJ2-1,TRBV6-6
CAGYGSGRETQYF,TRBJ2-5,TRBV2
CASSPADRVPHYEQYF,TRBJ2-7,TRBV18
CSVEDLEGPQAFF,TRBJ1-1,TRBV29-1
CASSATGSQTYEQYF,TRBJ2-7,TRBV28
CSARGEGFNQPQHF,TRBJ1-5,TRBV20-1
CASTRYWGDTSSEQYF,TRBJ2-7,TRBV4-1
CASSEGRHTDTQYF,TRBJ2-3,TRBV25-1
CASSLGVGSQQYF,TRBJ2-7,TRBV12-3/TRBV12-4
CASSLDAGSGYGYTF,TRBJ1-2,TRBV5-1
CASSSMASPEGVRYEQYF,TRBJ2-7,TRBV11-2
CASSLAPQGRTEAFF,TRBJ1-1,TRBV12-3/TRBV12-4
CASRDRSTDTQYF,TRBJ2-3,TRBV10-2
CASSISRGQPQHF,TRBJ1-5,TRBV12-3/TRBV12-4
CASSPGVGMRGAMYNEQFF,TRBJ2-1,TRBV5-1